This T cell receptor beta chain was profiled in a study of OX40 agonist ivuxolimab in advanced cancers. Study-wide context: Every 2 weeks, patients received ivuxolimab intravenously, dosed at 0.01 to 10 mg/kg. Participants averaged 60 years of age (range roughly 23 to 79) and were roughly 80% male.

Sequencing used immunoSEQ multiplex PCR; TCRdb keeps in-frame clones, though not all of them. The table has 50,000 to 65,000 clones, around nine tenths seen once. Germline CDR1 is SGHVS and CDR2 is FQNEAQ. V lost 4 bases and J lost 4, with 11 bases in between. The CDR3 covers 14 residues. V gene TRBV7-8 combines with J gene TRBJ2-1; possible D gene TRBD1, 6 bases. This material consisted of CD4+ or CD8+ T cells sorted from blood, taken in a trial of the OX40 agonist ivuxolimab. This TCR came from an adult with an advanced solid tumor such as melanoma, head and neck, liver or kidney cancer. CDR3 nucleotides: TGTGCCAGCAGCTCTCTAGACAGGTACAATGAGCAGTTCTTC. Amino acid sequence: CASSSLDRYNEQFF.